This T cell receptor (beta chain) was sequenced for a study of Graves' ophthalmopathy and Graves' hyperthyroidism. The CDR3 is made up of 15 amino acids. The germline V and J ends were trimmed by 1 base and 1 base, with 10 bases remaining between them. With respect to this clonotype: Antigen unknown.

General study findings and limits: Detected in blood as well were most expanded thyroid clonotypes with frequency above 0.001.

Amplified material comprised TCR beta CDR3 regions derived from RNA transcripts. First-round RT-PCR used HTBI primers; second-round multiplex PCR followed. TCRdb ran MiXCR on the multiplex PCR reads and lists one entry per CDR3 protein. Here the sample spans 170,000 or so distinct CDR3 sequences, approximately 40% being singletons. CAS ≥3, NOSPECS ≥4, moderate-to-severe activity and duration under 3 months marked donors with ophthalmopathy. Excluded: other autoimmune disease, uncontrolled infection, pregnancy or lactation. The chain recombines TRBV12-3 or TRBV12-4 with TRBJ1-1; TRBD1 is a possible D gene (6 bases). The TCR was taken from a man aged 25-45 years with Graves' ophthalmopathy. The source material was peripheral blood. The CDR3 region is CASSLVGGWNTEAFF. Written as DNA, the CDR3 is TGTGCCAGCAGTTTAGTAGGGGGGTGGAACACTGAAGCTTTCTTT.